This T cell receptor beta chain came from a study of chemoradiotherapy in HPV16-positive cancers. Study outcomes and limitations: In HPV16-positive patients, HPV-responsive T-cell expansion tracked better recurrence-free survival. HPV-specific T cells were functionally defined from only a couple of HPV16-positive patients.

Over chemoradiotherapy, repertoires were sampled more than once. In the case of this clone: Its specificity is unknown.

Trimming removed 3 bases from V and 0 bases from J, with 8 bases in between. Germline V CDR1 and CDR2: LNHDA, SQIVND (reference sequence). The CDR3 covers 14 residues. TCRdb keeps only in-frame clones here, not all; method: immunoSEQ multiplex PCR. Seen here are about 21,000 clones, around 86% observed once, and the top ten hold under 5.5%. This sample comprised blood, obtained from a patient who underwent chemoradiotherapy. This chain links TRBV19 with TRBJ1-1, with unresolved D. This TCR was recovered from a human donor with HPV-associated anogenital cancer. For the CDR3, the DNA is TGTGCCAGTAGTATGATTTCGCTGAACACTGAAGCTTTCTTT. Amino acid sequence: CASSMISLNTEAFF.